Reported below is one T cell receptor beta chain. The data were taken from a study of T cells after yellow fever vaccination. Trimming took off 0 bases at V and 1 base at J, with 15 bases between the two ends. Germline V gives CDR1 LGHNA, CDR2 YSLEER. CDR3 length equals 17 residues. Template switching by 5'RACE produced TCR cDNA, adding a universal primer site and UMIs. TCRdb reprocessed the 5' RACE reads via MiXCR and lists one record per CDR3 protein. The sample lists about 370,000 distinct CDR3 sequences; roughly 11% were seen once. The rearrangement joins TRBV4-3 to TRBJ1-1; no clear D. The specimen comprised PBMCs, sampled on the day of the first yellow fever vaccination. This clonotype was sampled from a man aged 18 to 35 who received the YFV17D yellow fever vaccine. CDR3 sequence reads: CASSQDYGHGQNTEAFF. CDR3 nucleotide sequence: TGCGCCAGCAGCCAAGATTATGGTCATGGGCAGAACACTGAAGCTTTCTTT.